This T cell receptor beta chain was retrieved from a study of T cell repertoires in cytomegalovirus infection. Study overall: Matching HLA type and CMV infection were both indicated by public TCR beta signatures.

Via MiXCR, TCRdb re-called the reads, giving one row per CDR3 protein. Found here are approximately 500,000 distinct CDR3 sequences, more than 25% of them singletons; the top ten hold 13%. In germline, CDR1 is SGHTA, CDR2 FQGNSA. Trimming left V 8 bases short and J 0 bases short, with 11 bases between. The CDR3 has 14 residues. A few counts support this clonotype. Sequencing was carried out using PBMCs. V and J are TRBV7-2 and TRBJ1-5; weak D call: TRBD1 (6 bases). This receptor was obtained from a human donor in good health (CMV status not recorded). Some clones in this sample may be carry-over from other donors' samples. For the CDR3, the DNA is TGTGCCAGCGCAACAGGGAATAGCAATCAGCCCCAGCATTTT. This sequence encodes CASATGNSNQPQHF.